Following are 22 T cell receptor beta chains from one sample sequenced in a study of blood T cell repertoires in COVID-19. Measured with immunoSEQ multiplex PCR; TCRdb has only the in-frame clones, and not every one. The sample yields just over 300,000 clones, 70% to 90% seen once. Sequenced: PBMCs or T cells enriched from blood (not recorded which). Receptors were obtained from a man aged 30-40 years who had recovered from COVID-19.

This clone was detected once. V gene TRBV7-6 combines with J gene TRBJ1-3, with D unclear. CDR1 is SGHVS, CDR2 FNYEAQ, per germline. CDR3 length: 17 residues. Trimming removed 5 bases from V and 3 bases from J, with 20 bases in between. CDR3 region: CASSPSYQSGSGNTIYF. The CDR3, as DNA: TGTGCCAGCAGCCCTTCGTATCAGTCTGGGAGTGGAAACACCATATATTTT. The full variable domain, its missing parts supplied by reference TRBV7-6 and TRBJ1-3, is GAGVSQSPRYKVTKRGQDVALRCDPISGHVSLYWYRQALGQGPEFLTYFNYEAQQDKSGLPNDRFSAERPEGSISTLTIQRTEQRDSAMYRCASSPSYQSGSGNTIYFGEGSWLTVV.

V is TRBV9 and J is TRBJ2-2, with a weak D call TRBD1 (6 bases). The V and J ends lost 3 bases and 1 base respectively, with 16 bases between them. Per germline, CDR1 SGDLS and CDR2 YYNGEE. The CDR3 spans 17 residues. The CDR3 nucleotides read TGTGCCAGCAGCGCACCCCCCGGGACACGGAACACCGGGGAGCTGTTTTTT. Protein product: CASSAPPGTRNTGELFF.

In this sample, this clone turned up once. CDR3 DNA sequence: TGTGCCAGCACAGGCGGGCTCACAGGGTGGGGTACTGAAGCTTTCTTT. It yields the protein CASTGGLTGWGTEAFF. The gene calls are TRBV11-2 and TRBJ1-1; TRBD1 is a possible D gene (6 bases). The length of the CDR3 is 16 residues. Germline CDR1 reads SGHAT; CDR2 reads FQNNGV. V lost 7 bases and J lost 5, with 23 bases in between.

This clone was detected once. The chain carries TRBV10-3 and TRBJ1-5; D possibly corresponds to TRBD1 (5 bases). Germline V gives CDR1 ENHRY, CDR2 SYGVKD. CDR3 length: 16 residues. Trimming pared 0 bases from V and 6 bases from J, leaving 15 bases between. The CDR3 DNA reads TGTGCCATCAGTGAGTCGCGGGGGACCAAAGGTCAGCCCCAGCATTTT. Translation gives CAISESRGTKGQPQHF.

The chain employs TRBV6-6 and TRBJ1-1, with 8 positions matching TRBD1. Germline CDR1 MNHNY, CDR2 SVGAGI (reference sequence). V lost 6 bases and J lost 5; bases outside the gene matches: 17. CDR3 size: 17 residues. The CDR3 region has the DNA TGTGCCAGCAGCCGAACCAGGACAGGGTCGTTACCTACTGAAGCTTTCTTT. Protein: CASSRTRTGSLPTEAFF.

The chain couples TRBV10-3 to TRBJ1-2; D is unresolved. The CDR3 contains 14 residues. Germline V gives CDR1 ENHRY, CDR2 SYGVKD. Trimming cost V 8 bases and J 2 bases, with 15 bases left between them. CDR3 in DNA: TGTGCCATCGGCCCCCCGACATTCAACTATGGCTACACCTTC. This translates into CAIGPPTFNYGYTF.

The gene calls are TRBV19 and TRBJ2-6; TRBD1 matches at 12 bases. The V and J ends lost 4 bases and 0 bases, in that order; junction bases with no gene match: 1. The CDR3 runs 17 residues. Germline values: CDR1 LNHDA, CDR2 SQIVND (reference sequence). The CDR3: CASSRDRGPSGANVLTF. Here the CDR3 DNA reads TGTGCCAGTAGTAGGGACAGGGGGCCCTCTGGGGCCAACGTCCTGACTTTC.

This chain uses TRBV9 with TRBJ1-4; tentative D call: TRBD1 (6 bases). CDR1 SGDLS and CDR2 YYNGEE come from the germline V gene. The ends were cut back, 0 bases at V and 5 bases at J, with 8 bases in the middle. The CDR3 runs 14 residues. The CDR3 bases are TGTGCCAGCAGCGTAGGACAGGCGAATGAAAAACTGTTTTTT. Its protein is CASSVGQANEKLFF.

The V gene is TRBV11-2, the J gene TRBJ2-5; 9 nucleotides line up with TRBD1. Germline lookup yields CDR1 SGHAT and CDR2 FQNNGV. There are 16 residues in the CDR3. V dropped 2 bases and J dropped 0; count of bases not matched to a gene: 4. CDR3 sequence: CASSLQGQGHQETQYF. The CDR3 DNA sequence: TGTGCCAGCAGCTTACAAGGACAGGGGCACCAAGAGACCCAGTACTTC.

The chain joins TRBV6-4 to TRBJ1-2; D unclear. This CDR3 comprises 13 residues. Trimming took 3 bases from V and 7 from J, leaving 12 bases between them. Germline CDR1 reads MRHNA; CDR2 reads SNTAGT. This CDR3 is CASSDPSSGGYTF. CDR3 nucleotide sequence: TGTGCCAGCAGTGATCCGAGCTCAGGTGGCTACACCTTC.

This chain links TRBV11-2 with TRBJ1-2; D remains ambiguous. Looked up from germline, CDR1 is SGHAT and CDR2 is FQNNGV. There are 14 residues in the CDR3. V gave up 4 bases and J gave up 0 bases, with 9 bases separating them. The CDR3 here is CASSSLGTNYGYTF. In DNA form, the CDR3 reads TGTGCCAGCAGCTCTCTAGGAACTAACTATGGCTACACCTTC.

The CDR3 DNA reads as TGTGCCAGCAGCCAAGCGACAGTCCCTTGGGGCGAGCAGTACTTC. It translates to CASSQATVPWGEQYF. J is TRBJ2-7 and V is TRBV4-2, with D perhaps TRBD1 (5 bases). Trimming left V 1 base short and J 6 bases short, with 16 bases between. The CDR3 has 15 amino acids. Germline CDR1 reads LGHNA; CDR2 reads YNFKEQ.

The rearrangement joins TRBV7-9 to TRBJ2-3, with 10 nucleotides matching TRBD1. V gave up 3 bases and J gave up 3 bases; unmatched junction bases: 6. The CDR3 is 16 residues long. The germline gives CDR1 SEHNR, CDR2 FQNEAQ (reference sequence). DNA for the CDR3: TGTGCCAGCAGCTTTCCCCCGGGACAGGGGACAGATACGCAGTATTTT. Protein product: CASSFPPGQGTDTQYF.

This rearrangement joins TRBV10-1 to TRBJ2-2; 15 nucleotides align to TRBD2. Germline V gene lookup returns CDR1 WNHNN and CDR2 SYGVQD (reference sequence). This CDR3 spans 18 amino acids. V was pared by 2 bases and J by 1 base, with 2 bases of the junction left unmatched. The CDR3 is CASSEAGLAGGNTGELFF. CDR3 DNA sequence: TGCGCCAGCAGTGAGGCGGGACTAGCGGGGGGGAACACCGGGGAGCTGTTTTTT.

CDR3 region: CASSLAAGVTYEQYF. For the CDR3, the DNA is TGTGCCAGCAGCTTAGCAGCGGGGGTTACCTACGAGCAGTACTTC. This chain links TRBV7-9 with TRBJ2-7, with 8 positions matching TRBD2. Germline V CDR1 and CDR2: SEHNR, FQNEAQ (reference sequence). V gave up 0 bases and J gave up 2 bases; unmatched junction bases: 3. This CDR3 is built from 15 residues.

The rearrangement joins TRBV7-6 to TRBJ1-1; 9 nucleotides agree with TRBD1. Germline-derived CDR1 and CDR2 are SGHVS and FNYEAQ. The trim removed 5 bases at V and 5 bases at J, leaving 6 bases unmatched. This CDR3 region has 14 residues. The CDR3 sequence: CASSVGTGQTEAFF. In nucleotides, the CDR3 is TGTGCCAGCAGCGTAGGGACAGGGCAAACTGAAGCTTTCTTT.

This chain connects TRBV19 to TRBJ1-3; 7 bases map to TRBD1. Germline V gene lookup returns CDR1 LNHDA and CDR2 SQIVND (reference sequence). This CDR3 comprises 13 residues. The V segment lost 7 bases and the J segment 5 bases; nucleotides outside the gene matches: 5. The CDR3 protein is CASKNRGRNTIYF. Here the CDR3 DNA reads TGTGCCAGTAAGAACAGGGGACGAAACACCATATATTTT.

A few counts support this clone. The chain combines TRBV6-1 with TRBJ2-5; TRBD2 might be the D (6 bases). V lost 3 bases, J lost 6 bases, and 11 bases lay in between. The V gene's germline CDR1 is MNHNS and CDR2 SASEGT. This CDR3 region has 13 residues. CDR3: CASSEGGGKTQYF. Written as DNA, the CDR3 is TGTGCCAGCAGTGAGGGGGGAGGAAAGACCCAGTACTTC.

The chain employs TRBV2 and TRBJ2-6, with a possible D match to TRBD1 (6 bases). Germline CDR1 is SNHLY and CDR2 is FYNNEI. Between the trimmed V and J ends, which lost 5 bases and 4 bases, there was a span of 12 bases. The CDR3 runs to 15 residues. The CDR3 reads CASSLSGEGANVLTF. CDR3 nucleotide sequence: TGTGCCAGCAGTCTATCAGGGGAGGGGGCCAACGTCCTGACTTTC.

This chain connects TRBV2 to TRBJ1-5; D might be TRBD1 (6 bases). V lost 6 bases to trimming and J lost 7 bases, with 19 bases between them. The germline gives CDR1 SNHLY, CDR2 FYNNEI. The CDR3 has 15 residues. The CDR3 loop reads CASSGIDRLRQPQHF. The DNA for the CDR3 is TGTGCCAGCAGCGGGATCGACAGGTTAAGACAGCCCCAGCATTTT.

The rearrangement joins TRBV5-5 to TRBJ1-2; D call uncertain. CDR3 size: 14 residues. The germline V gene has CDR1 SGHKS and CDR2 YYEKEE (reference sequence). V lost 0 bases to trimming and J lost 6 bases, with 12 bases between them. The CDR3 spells CASSLGPDSDGYTF. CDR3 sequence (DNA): TGTGCCAGCAGCTTGGGCCCTGACTCGGATGGCTACACCTTC.

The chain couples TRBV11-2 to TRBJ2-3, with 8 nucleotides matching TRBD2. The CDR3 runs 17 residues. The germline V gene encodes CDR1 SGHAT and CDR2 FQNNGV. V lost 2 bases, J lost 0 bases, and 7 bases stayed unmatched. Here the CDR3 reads CASSLNWGGGSTDTQYF. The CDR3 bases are TGTGCCAGCAGCTTAAATTGGGGCGGGGGGAGCACAGATACGCAGTATTTT.